Shown below are 15 T cell receptor beta chains from a single sample sequenced in a study of T-cell memory formation after mild COVID-19. TCRdb re-derived calls from the 5' RACE reads in MiXCR, one entry per CDR3 protein. This sample has around 130,000 distinct CDR3 sequences, with 15% to 20% found just once. Sequencing was carried out using PBMCs or a T cell subset sorted from them (not recorded which). These receptors were collected from a man between 18 and 35 years old who had mild COVID-19 (a few samples of this study predate the infection). Cell type and time point are not known.

The chain carries TRBV20-1 and TRBJ1-4, with D possibly matching TRBD1 (5 bases). The CDR3 consists of 12 residues. V lost 3 bases, J lost 5 bases, and 7 bases lay in between. CDR1 is DFQATT, CDR2 SNEGSKA, per germline (reference sequence). The DNA of the CDR3 is TGCAGTGCTAGGGGGGGGAATGAAAAACTGTTTTTT. Translation gives CSARGGNEKLFF.

The chain carries TRBV20-1 and TRBJ1-1; no firm D call. V was cut by 5 bases and J by 1 base, with 8 bases left in between. The CDR3 loop spans 12 amino acids. Per germline, CDR1 DFQATT and CDR2 SNEGSKA (reference sequence). CDR3 protein: CSALGGNTEAFF. DNA of the CDR3: TGCAGTGCTCTCGGCGGGAACACTGAAGCTTTCTTT.

The chain links TRBV24-1 to TRBJ2-3, with a possible D match to TRBD2 (6 bases). This CDR3 comprises 15 residues. Deletions cut 3 bases from V and 5 bases from J, with 14 bases between. CDR1 and CDR2 (germline): KGHDR, SFDVKD. CDR3 sequence (DNA): TGTGCCACCAGTGATCCGCTGGGGGGAGTAGATACGCAGTATTTT. Its protein product is CATSDPLGGVDTQYF.

The V and J genes are TRBV7-2 and TRBJ1-5, with TRBD1 matching over 8 bases. Germline CDR1 and CDR2: SGHTA and FQGNSA. The CDR3 has 15 residues. With V trimmed by 3 bases and J by 6 bases, 7 bases remained unmatched. CDR3 sequence: CASSFGTGLPQPQHF. The DNA of the CDR3 is TGTGCCAGCAGCTTTGGGACAGGCCTACCTCAGCCCCAGCATTTT.

This clonotype was recorded once. In nucleotides, the CDR3 is TGTGCCAGTAGCCTTCGACCCGAGGTGGGGGCCCAGCATTTT. Its translation: CASSLRPEVGAQHF. The rearrangement uses TRBV19 and TRBJ1-5, with a possible D match to TRBD1 (5 bases). Trimming shortened V by 6 bases and J by 11 bases, and 20 bases separated the two germline ends. This CDR3 is built from 14 residues. Germline-derived CDR1 and CDR2 are LNHDA and SQIVND (reference sequence).

The CDR3 DNA follows: TGTGCCGTCTCCCCGGGACTAGCCAAAAACATTCAGTACTTC. This codes for CAVSPGLAKNIQYF. The rearrangement uses TRBV10-3 and TRBJ2-4; D is possibly TRBD2 (6 bases). Germline values: CDR1 ENHRY, CDR2 SYGVKD. V was trimmed by 11 bases and J by 0 bases, leaving 14 bases between them. This CDR3 has 14 amino acids.

Only a few counts were recorded for this clonotype. The chain has TRBV5-1 and TRBJ2-2; TRBD1 matches 7 bases. The junction had 5 bases not matched to a gene; V was cut back by 0 bases and J by 6 bases. The CDR3 is 15 residues long. Germline CDR1 and CDR2: SGHRS and YFSETQ. CDR3 nucleotide sequence: TGCGCCAGCAGCTTGGTAAAACAGGGGTCCGGGGAGCTGTTTTTT. The encoded protein is CASSLVKQGSGELFF.

This chain uses TRBV6-2 or TRBV6-3 with TRBJ2-1, with 9 bases that match TRBD2. The CDR3 has 13 amino acids. The V and J ends lost 8 bases and 14 bases, in that order; junction bases with no gene match: 13. Germline loops: CDR1 MNHEY, CDR2 SVGEGT. CDR3 sequence: CASRTTERGAEFF. The CDR3 DNA sequence: TGTGCCAGCCGGACCACAGAGCGGGGGGCCGAGTTCTTC.

This clonotype was recorded a few times. This sequence joins TRBV7-2 and TRBJ2-3; the D gene is possibly TRBD1 (7 bases). The ends were cut back, 5 bases at V and 7 bases at J, with 19 bases in the middle. The CDR3 covers 15 residues. Germline CDR1 is SGHTA and CDR2 is FQGNSA. Here the CDR3 reads CASSPQGGISHTQYF. DNA for the CDR3: TGTGCCAGCAGCCCCCAGGGGGGCATCTCGCATACGCAGTATTTT.

This clonotype has just a few counts. The chain links TRBV3-1 to TRBJ1-1; D unclear. The CDR3 sequence is 12 residues long. Per the germline V gene, CDR1 is LGHDT and CDR2 is YNNKEL (reference sequence). V was pared by 5 bases and J by 6 bases, with 10 bases between. The CDR3 DNA reads as TGTGCCAGCAGCAACCCTCCGGCTGAAGCTTTCTTT. The encoded protein is CASSNPPAEAFF. The full variable domain, with the rest looked up from reference TRBV3-1 and TRBJ1-1, is DTAVSQTPKYLVTQMGNDKSIKCEQNLGHDTMYWYKQDSKKFLKIMFSYNNKELIINETVPNRFSPKSPDKAHLNLHINSLELGDSAVYFCASSNPPAEAFFGQGTRLTVV.

This sequence joins TRBV6-5 and TRBJ2-3; possible D gene TRBD2, 6 bases. This CDR3 region has 14 residues. V dropped 5 bases and J dropped 1 base, with 10 bases sitting between them. Germline V lookup: CDR1 MNHEY, CDR2 SVGAGI. The CDR3 is CASSQDYRTDTQYF. CDR3 sequence (DNA): TGTGCCAGCAGTCAGGACTACCGCACAGATACGCAGTATTTT.

There are a few counts of this clonotype. This chain uses TRBV5-1 with TRBJ2-2; perhaps TRBD2 as D (6 bases). V was clipped by 0 bases and J by 4 bases, with 16 bases between them. The CDR3 runs to 17 residues. The germline V gene has CDR1 SGHRS and CDR2 YFSETQ. The DNA of the CDR3 is TGCGCCAGCAGCTTGGCCGGAGGTAGCGGCCTCACCGGGGAGCTGTTTTTT. This gives the protein CASSLAGGSGLTGELFF.

This clonotype was seen a few times. CDR3 in DNA: TGTGCCAGCAGAGCGGACCGGTACACTGAAGCTTTCTTT. It translates to CASRADRYTEAFF. The chain uses TRBV5-6 and TRBJ1-1; D remains unclear. This CDR3 has 13 amino acids. Per germline, CDR1 SGHDT and CDR2 YYEEEE. The germline V and J ends were trimmed by 5 bases and 3 bases, with 11 bases remaining between them.

V and J are TRBV9 and TRBJ2-3; maybe TRBD2 (6 bases). Trimming removed 1 base from V and 2 bases from J, with 14 bases in between. Germline assignment: CDR1 SGDLS and CDR2 YYNGEE. This CDR3 comprises 16 residues. CDR3 sequence reads: CASSVMEGFPTDTQYF. The CDR3 region has the DNA TGTGCCAGCAGCGTAATGGAGGGCTTCCCCACAGATACGCAGTATTTT.

The V and J genes are TRBV10-3 and TRBJ2-3; TRBD1 agrees at 10 bases. V was pared by 5 bases and J by 1 base, with 6 bases of the junction left unmatched. Germline V gene lookup returns CDR1 ENHRY and CDR2 SYGVKD. This CDR3 contains 16 residues. The DNA for the CDR3 is TGTGCCATCAGTCCAGGACAGGGGGAGGGCACAGATACGCAGTATTTT. Translation gives CAISPGQGEGTDTQYF.